This T cell receptor (beta chain) derives from a study of shared clonotypes between healthy human individuals (dated by TCRdb to 2020 to 2022). Looking at the study overall: The cohort comprised a couple of women and three men aged 18 to 49 years. Between about 0.85 and 10 billion PBMCs per donor were obtained by leukapheresis. For each donor, CD4 naive and CD4 memory were each given three plates, CD8 naive was given two plates, and CD8 memory was given one plate. To increase sequencing depth and limit assay-specific biases, TCR repertoire library preparation and sequencing were carried out by different laboratories using diverse techniques. The study deeply sequenced blood TCR repertoires of about 5 healthy adults to estimate repertoire size and the extent of clonotype sharing between individuals. Results the study describes overall, beyond this receptor: Compared with non-shared clonotypes, the clonotypes found in all four sorted-subset donors had higher generation probabilities. Based on pairwise subsampling, the degree of clonotype sharing among donors was expected to be affected by sequencing depth. Roughly 5% of naive CD4, 3.5% of naive CD8, approximately 2.2% of memory CD4, and around 0.4% of memory CD8 clonotypes were shared across a few donors. Naive subsets generally had larger estimated clonotype richness than memory subsets did. Sampling was limited to blood, and TCR repertoires in tissue likely differ from TCR repertoires in blood. Rarefaction of sorted-subset datasets indicated incomplete sequencing despite the large sequencing depth. The genetic and exposure-history diversity represented was limited by the small number of donors.

The donors were healthy, HIV-negative adults who had no recently reported acute infections or vaccinations. Every donor was a Caucasian adult living in Nashville, Tennessee, USA. CD4+ T cells were enriched by magnetic negative selection; naive cells were then positively selected on CD45RA, and the negative fraction formed the memory subset. Blood was collected by leukapheresis, and PBMCs were isolated by Ficoll-Histopaque density gradient centrifugation and then cryopreserved in liquid nitrogen vapor phase. Purity and quantity of every magnetically sorted T cell population were checked by analytical flow cytometry. Genomic DNA was isolated from every sorted fraction and measured by UV absorbance on a Nanodrop 2000c. This clone was observed a few times. The antigen it binds to is not known. No quality values exist for individual bases; no much larger clone is one base distant. TCR CDR3 regions were amplified from genomic DNA by multiplex PCR using the deep immunoSEQ assay. For each cell subset, the extracted genomic DNA was distributed evenly across all wells of several immunoSEQ 96-well plates, and each plate served as one replicate. Each replicate PCR for sorted subsets received about 0.2 ug genomic DNA, equal to 30,000 or so T cell genomes. Purified libraries were measured with a Qubit 3.0 fluorometer, size-checked on a Bioanalyzer 2100, and measured again with the KAPA Library Quantification kit. A separate single-read 150-cycle Illumina NextSeq 550 flow cell was used to sequence each immunoSEQ 96-well plate. The original methods were these. Because the immunoSEQ output included only junctional sequences and no quality scores, the filtering could not be the same as the filtering used for full-length reads. Sequences were annotated with PyIR, a Python wrapper for IgBLAST v1.9, using IMGT germline references to assign V/J genes and CDR3. Any read was removed if the V/J assignment was weak (E-value above 1e-6), the CDR3 was missing, or the read contained stop codons, out-of-frame junctions, or ambiguous translated residues. V3J clonotypes were defined by identical inferred V gene, J gene, and CDR3 amino acid sequence. To compute the percentage overlap between repertoires, the number of shared unique clonotypes was divided by the size of the smaller repertoire. Three approaches were used to assess repertoire richness: RTK rarefaction, the Chao1 estimator, and Recon v2.1 estimates of unobserved clonotypes. Generation probabilities were computed with OLGA for all TCRbeta clonotypes obtained by the gDNA method from a few donors. Not all clones reach the TCRdb copy of this immuneACCESS table, which keeps in-frame sequences only. Checked studies attribute under half of the gap to unresolved V genes and leave the rest unexplained. Clone size and V and J calls were adopted from that table, with D and trimming inferred from the DNA. The sample table lists hundreds of thousands of clones, about 74% of them with a count of one. The leading ten clones occupy approximately 1.6% of the sample.

At the junction V is shortened by 4 bases and J by 7 bases, with 17 bases in between. According to the germline V gene, CDR1 reads SNHLY and CDR2 reads FYNNEI. Inclusive of the bounding cysteine and phenylalanine, the CDR3 is 15 residues long. Here the CDR3 DNA is all that survives: 45 bases in frame from base 1. The TCR sequence derives from a woman aged 30 to 39 in good health. The receptor chain draws on TRBV2 and TRBJ1-5; the D region possibly corresponds to TRBD1 (6 bases align). The sequenced sample was memory CD4+ T cells sorted from blood. The meaning of the sample's cell subset or site label: CD45RA-negative fraction. The CDR3 protein sequence reads: CASSGSTGASQPQHF. The DNA sequence follows: TGTGCCAGCAGTGGTTCGACAGGTGCGAGCCAGCCCCAGCATTTT.